A selection of T cell receptor beta chains follows, all from one sample in a study of blood T cell repertoires in COVID-19. Sequencing was performed with immunoSEQ multiplex PCR; in TCRdb, only in-frame clones are kept and a portion is missing. The sample contains about 74,000 clones, 90% of which appear only once. The sample taken for sequencing was peripheral blood. The origin of the receptors is a man aged 45-65 years with acute or convalescent COVID-19. Each CDR3 is given with its conserved first and last residue. The order of the fields is J gene, D gene, V gene, clone size, CDR3 protein, CDR3 DNA. The D gene is left open where the match is weak. Clone size is shown for a subset of rows, as once, few, many or a class of expanded clone.

j_call: TRBJ2-1; d_call: TRBD2; v_call: TRBV6-5; clone_size: NA; cdr3_aa: CASSYSASGNEQFF; cdr3_nt: TGTGCCAGCAGTTACTCAGCTAGCGGCAATGAGCAGTTCTTC
j_call: TRBJ1-1; d_call: NA; v_call: TRBV6-5; clone_size: NA; cdr3_aa: CASSSPQSTEAFF; cdr3_nt: TGTGCCAGCAGTTCCCCCCAGTCCACTGAAGCTTTCTTT
j_call: TRBJ2-7; d_call: NA; v_call: TRBV10-3; clone_size: NA; cdr3_aa: CAIRGGEQYEQYF; cdr3_nt: TGTGCCATCAGGGGGGGAGAGCAGTACGAGCAGTACTTC
j_call: TRBJ2-7; d_call: TRBD1; v_call: TRBV28; clone_size: NA; cdr3_aa: CASSSPGQSYEQYF; cdr3_nt: TGTGCCAGCAGTAGCCCGGGACAGTCCTACGAGCAGTACTTC
j_call: TRBJ2-3; d_call: TRBD2; v_call: TRBV7-9; clone_size: NA; cdr3_aa: CASSLTSGGLRTDTQYF; cdr3_nt: TGTGCCAGCAGCTTGACTAGCGGGGGTTTGAGGACAGATACGCAGTATTTT
j_call: TRBJ2-1; d_call: TRBD1; v_call: TRBV9; clone_size: NA; cdr3_aa: CASSETGLEQFF; cdr3_nt: TGTGCCAGCAGCGAGACAGGGCTTGAGCAGTTCTTC
j_call: TRBJ2-4; d_call: NA; v_call: TRBV6-1; clone_size: once; cdr3_aa: CASSEGGGATKNIQYF; cdr3_nt: TGTGCCAGCAGTGAAGGAGGGGGGGCAACCAAAAACATTCAGTACTTC
j_call: TRBJ1-3; d_call: NA; v_call: TRBV12-3/TRBV12-4; clone_size: NA; cdr3_aa: CASSFRGGNTIYF; cdr3_nt: TGTGCCAGCAGTTTTCGCGGGGGAAACACCATATATTTT
j_call: TRBJ2-5; d_call: TRBD2; v_call: TRBV5-1; clone_size: NA; cdr3_aa: CASSGNGLAGVETQYF; cdr3_nt: TGCGCCAGCAGCGGGAATGGACTAGCGGGAGTGGAGACCCAGTACTTC
j_call: TRBJ2-1; d_call: TRBD2; v_call: TRBV7-8; clone_size: NA; cdr3_aa: CASSQGGLAAYNEQFF; cdr3_nt: TGTGCCAGCAGCCAAGGGGGACTAGCGGCTTACAATGAGCAGTTCTTC
j_call: TRBJ2-7; d_call: TRBD2; v_call: TRBV5-1; clone_size: NA; cdr3_aa: CASSGGLAGNYEQYF; cdr3_nt: TGCGCCAGCAGCGGGGGACTAGCGGGAAACTACGAGCAGTACTTC
j_call: TRBJ2-1; d_call: TRBD2; v_call: TRBV7-9; clone_size: NA; cdr3_aa: CASSLAGGYNEQFF; cdr3_nt: TGTGCCAGCAGCCTAGCGGGGGGTTACAATGAGCAGTTCTTC
j_call: TRBJ1-2; d_call: TRBD1; v_call: TRBV7-6; clone_size: NA; cdr3_aa: CASSSGQGRSGYTF; cdr3_nt: TGTGCCAGCAGCTCTGGACAGGGGCGGAGTGGCTACACCTTC
j_call: TRBJ2-6; d_call: NA; v_call: TRBV6-5; clone_size: NA; cdr3_aa: CASSYSSGSGANVLTF; cdr3_nt: TGTGCCAGCAGTTACTCATCGGGCTCTGGGGCCAACGTCCTGACTTTC
j_call: TRBJ2-2; d_call: NA; v_call: TRBV5-1; clone_size: once; cdr3_aa: CASSLQGSTGELFF; cdr3_nt: TGCGCCAGCAGCTTGCAGGGGTCGACCGGGGAGCTGTTTTTT
j_call: TRBJ2-5; d_call: TRBD1; v_call: TRBV7-2; clone_size: NA; cdr3_aa: CASSQGGQGAGETQYF; cdr3_nt: TGTGCCAGCAGTCAGGGGGGACAGGGGGCGGGAGAGACCCAGTACTTC
j_call: TRBJ2-3; d_call: NA; v_call: TRBV7-6; clone_size: NA; cdr3_aa: CASSFRGSSTDTQYF; cdr3_nt: TGTGCCAGCAGCTTTAGGGGTTCTAGCACAGATACGCAGTATTTT
j_call: TRBJ1-3; d_call: TRBD1; v_call: TRBV11-2; clone_size: once; cdr3_aa: CASKPGQGMFGDTGNTIYF; cdr3_nt: TGTGCCAGCAAGCCGGGACAGGGGATGTTTGGAGACACTGGAAACACCATATATTTT
j_call: TRBJ2-7; d_call: TRBD1; v_call: TRBV29-1; clone_size: once; cdr3_aa: CSAQGKPYEQYF; cdr3_nt: TGCAGCGCACAGGGGAAACCCTACGAGCAGTACTTC
j_call: TRBJ1-1; d_call: NA; v_call: TRBV7-3; clone_size: once; cdr3_aa: CASSPTGNTEAFF; cdr3_nt: TGTGCCAGCAGCCCAACAGGGAACACTGAAGCTTTCTTT
j_call: TRBJ1-1; d_call: TRBD1; v_call: TRBV19; clone_size: NA; cdr3_aa: CASRGTEGTEAFF; cdr3_nt: TGTGCCAGTAGGGGGACAGAGGGGACTGAAGCTTTCTTT
j_call: TRBJ2-2; d_call: NA; v_call: TRBV6-5; clone_size: NA; cdr3_aa: CASSFSFGELFF; cdr3_nt: TGTGCCAGCAGTTTTTCATTCGGGGAGCTGTTTTTT
j_call: TRBJ2-7; d_call: TRBD2; v_call: TRBV6-4; clone_size: few; cdr3_aa: CASTSGRVSSYEQYF; cdr3_nt: TGTGCCAGCACTAGCGGGAGGGTCTCATCCTACGAGCAGTACTTC
j_call: TRBJ2-3; d_call: TRBD1; v_call: TRBV7-3; clone_size: many; cdr3_aa: CASSLGQGIDTQYF; cdr3_nt: TGTGCCAGCAGCTTAGGACAGGGGATAGATACGCAGTATTTT
j_call: TRBJ2-3; d_call: TRBD2; v_call: TRBV10-3; clone_size: NA; cdr3_aa: CAIGGLAGATDTQYF; cdr3_nt: TGTGCCATCGGGGGACTAGCGGGAGCAACAGATACGCAGTATTTT
j_call: TRBJ2-7; d_call: NA; v_call: TRBV24-1; clone_size: NA; cdr3_aa: CATGSSPGQKNPYEQYF; cdr3_nt: TGTGCCACCGGTAGTTCGCCGGGACAAAAGAACCCCTACGAGCAGTACTTC
j_call: TRBJ1-2; d_call: TRBD1; v_call: TRBV7-2; clone_size: NA; cdr3_aa: CASSSAGTDIPGTDGYTF; cdr3_nt: TGTGCCAGCAGCTCTGCCGGGACAGATATCCCCGGTACGGATGGCTACACCTTC
j_call: TRBJ2-3; d_call: TRBD1; v_call: TRBV19; clone_size: once; cdr3_aa: CASSGTGTSTDTQYF; cdr3_nt: TGTGCCAGTAGTGGGACAGGGACTAGCACAGATACGCAGTATTTT
j_call: TRBJ2-5; d_call: TRBD2; v_call: TRBV11-2; clone_size: NA; cdr3_aa: CASSPPGTSVGETQYF; cdr3_nt: TGTGCCAGCAGTCCCCCCGGGACTAGCGTCGGAGAGACCCAGTACTTC
j_call: TRBJ2-2; d_call: NA; v_call: TRBV29-1; clone_size: NA; cdr3_aa: CSAPGGNTGELFF; cdr3_nt: TGCAGCGCCCCCGGGGGGAACACCGGGGAGCTGTTTTTT
j_call: TRBJ1-2; d_call: TRBD1; v_call: TRBV5-8; clone_size: NA; cdr3_aa: CASSPTGVYGYTF; cdr3_nt: TGTGCCAGCAGCCCGACAGGGGTCTATGGCTACACCTTC
j_call: TRBJ2-2; d_call: TRBD2; v_call: TRBV6-2/TRBV6-3; clone_size: NA; cdr3_aa: CASSLRPGQTGGGGGELFF; cdr3_nt: TGTGCCAGCAGCCTACGGCCCGGACAGACCGGCGGGGGGGGCGGGGAGCTGTTTTTT
j_call: TRBJ2-1; d_call: NA; v_call: TRBV3-1/TRBV3-2; clone_size: NA; cdr3_aa: CATEQAGADNEQFF; cdr3_nt: TGTGCCACCGAGCAGGCAGGGGCGGATAATGAGCAGTTCTTC
j_call: TRBJ2-3; d_call: TRBD2; v_call: TRBV4-1; clone_size: NA; cdr3_aa: CASSHHSGRAPDTQYF; cdr3_nt: TGCGCCAGCAGCCACCATAGCGGGAGGGCCCCAGATACGCAGTATTTT
j_call: TRBJ2-1; d_call: TRBD1; v_call: TRBV4-2; clone_size: once; cdr3_aa: CASSQPGAGQGWNEQFF; cdr3_nt: TGTGCCAGCAGCCAACCCGGTGCGGGACAGGGGTGGAATGAGCAGTTCTTC
j_call: TRBJ2-1; d_call: TRBD2; v_call: TRBV19; clone_size: NA; cdr3_aa: CASSISGRYNEQFF; cdr3_nt: TGTGCCAGTAGTATTAGCGGGAGGTATAATGAGCAGTTCTTC
j_call: TRBJ2-1; d_call: NA; v_call: TRBV5-4; clone_size: NA; cdr3_aa: CANGRGEGEQFF; cdr3_nt: TGTGCCAACGGGAGAGGGGAAGGTGAGCAGTTCTTC
j_call: TRBJ2-2; d_call: NA; v_call: TRBV4-1; clone_size: few; cdr3_aa: CAGGTGTYTGELFF; cdr3_nt: TGCGCCGGGGGCACAGGGACCTACACCGGGGAGCTGTTTTTT
j_call: TRBJ2-1; d_call: TRBD2; v_call: TRBV27; clone_size: NA; cdr3_aa: CASSLFGLAGGSYNEQFF; cdr3_nt: TGTGCCAGCAGTTTATTTGGCCTAGCGGGCGGCTCCTACAATGAGCAGTTCTTC
j_call: TRBJ2-7; d_call: TRBD2; v_call: TRBV27; clone_size: NA; cdr3_aa: CASRIQGLATYEQYF; cdr3_nt: TGTGCCAGCAGAATACAGGGACTAGCGACCTACGAGCAGTACTTC
j_call: TRBJ2-3; d_call: TRBD2; v_call: TRBV29-1; clone_size: NA; cdr3_aa: CSVVGGSRVGTDTQYF; cdr3_nt: TGCAGCGTTGTGGGCGGGAGCCGGGTTGGCACAGATACGCAGTATTTT
j_call: TRBJ1-6; d_call: TRBD1; v_call: TRBV11-2; clone_size: NA; cdr3_aa: CASSLETGGFNSPLHF; cdr3_nt: TGTGCCAGCAGCTTAGAGACAGGGGGGTTTAATTCACCCCTCCACTTT
j_call: TRBJ2-2; d_call: NA; v_call: TRBV4-3; clone_size: NA; cdr3_aa: CASSQDRRGVGELFF; cdr3_nt: TGCGCCAGCAGCCAAGATAGGAGGGGCGTCGGGGAGCTGTTTTTT
j_call: TRBJ1-2; d_call: NA; v_call: TRBV7-3; clone_size: NA; cdr3_aa: CASSLRGGPNYGYTF; cdr3_nt: TGTGCCAGCAGCCTGAGGGGGGGGCCTAACTATGGCTACACCTTC
j_call: TRBJ2-1; d_call: NA; v_call: TRBV5-5; clone_size: NA; cdr3_aa: CASSLIQGSNEQFF; cdr3_nt: TGTGCCAGCAGCCTCATACAGGGTAGCAATGAGCAGTTCTTC